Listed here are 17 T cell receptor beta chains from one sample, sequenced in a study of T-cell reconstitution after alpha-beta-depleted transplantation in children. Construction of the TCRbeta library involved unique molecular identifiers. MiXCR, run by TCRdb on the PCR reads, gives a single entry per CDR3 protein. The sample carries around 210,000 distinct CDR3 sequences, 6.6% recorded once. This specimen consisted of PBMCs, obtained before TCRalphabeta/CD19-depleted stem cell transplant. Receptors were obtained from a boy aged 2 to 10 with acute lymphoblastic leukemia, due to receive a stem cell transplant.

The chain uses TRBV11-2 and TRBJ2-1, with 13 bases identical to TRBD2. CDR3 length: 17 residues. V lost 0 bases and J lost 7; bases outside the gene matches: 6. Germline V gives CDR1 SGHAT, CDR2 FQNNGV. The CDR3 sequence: CASSLELAGGPVNEQFF. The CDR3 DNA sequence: TGTGCCAGCAGCTTAGAACTAGCGGGGGGGCCGGTTAATGAGCAGTTCTTC.

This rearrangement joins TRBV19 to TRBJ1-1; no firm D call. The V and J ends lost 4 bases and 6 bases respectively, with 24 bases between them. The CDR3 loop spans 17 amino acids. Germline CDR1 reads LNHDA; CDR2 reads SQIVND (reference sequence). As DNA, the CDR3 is TGTGCCAGTAGTACCCGGAGGGTTGAAAGGCGAACGGCTGAAGCTTTCTTT. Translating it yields CASSTRRVERRTAEAFF.

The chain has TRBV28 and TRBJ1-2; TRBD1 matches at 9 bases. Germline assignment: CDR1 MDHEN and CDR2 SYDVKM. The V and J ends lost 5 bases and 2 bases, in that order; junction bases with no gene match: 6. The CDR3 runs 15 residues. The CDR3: CASSPRTGVNYGYTF. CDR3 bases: TGTGCCAGCAGTCCTCGGACAGGGGTGAACTATGGCTACACCTTC.

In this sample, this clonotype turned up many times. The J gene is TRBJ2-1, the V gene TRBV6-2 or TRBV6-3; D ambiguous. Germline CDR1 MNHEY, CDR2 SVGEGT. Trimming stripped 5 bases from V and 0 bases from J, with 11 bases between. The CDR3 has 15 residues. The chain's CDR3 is CASSQGSGSYNEQFF. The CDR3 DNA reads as TGTGCCAGCAGTCAAGGGTCGGGCTCCTACAATGAGCAGTTCTTC.

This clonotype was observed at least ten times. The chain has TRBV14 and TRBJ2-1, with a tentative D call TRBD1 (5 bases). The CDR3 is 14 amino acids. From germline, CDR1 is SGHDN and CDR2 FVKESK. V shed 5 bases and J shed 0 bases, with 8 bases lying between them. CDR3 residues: CASSGAGSYNEQFF. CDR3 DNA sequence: TGTGCCAGCAGCGGGGCTGGCTCCTACAATGAGCAGTTCTTC.

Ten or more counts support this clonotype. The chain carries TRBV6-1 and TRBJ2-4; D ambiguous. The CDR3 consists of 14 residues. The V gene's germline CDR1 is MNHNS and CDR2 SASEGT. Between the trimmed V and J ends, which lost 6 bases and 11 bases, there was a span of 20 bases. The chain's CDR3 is CASSRSHALPLQYF. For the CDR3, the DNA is TGTGCCAGCAGCCGCTCCCATGCCCTTCCTCTTCAGTACTTC.

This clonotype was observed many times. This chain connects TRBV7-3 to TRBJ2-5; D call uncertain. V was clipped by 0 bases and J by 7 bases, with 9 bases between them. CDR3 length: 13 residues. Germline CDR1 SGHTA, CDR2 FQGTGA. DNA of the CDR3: TGTGCCAGCAGCTTAACTTCCGGTGGGACCCAGTACTTC. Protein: CASSLTSGGTQYF.

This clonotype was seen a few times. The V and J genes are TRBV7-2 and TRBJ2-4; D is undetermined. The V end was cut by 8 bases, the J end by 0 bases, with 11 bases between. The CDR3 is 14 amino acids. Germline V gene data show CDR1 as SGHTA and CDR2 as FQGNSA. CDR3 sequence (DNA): TGTGCCAGCGGCCCCGCTGCAGCCAAAAACATTCAGTACTTC. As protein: CASGPAAAKNIQYF.

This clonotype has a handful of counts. CDR3 sequence: CASSQGSGGGTDTQYF. In nucleotides, the CDR3 is TGTGCCAGCAGCCAGGGGTCGGGAGGGGGCACAGATACGCAGTATTTT. V and J are TRBV7-2 and TRBJ2-3; TRBD2 matches 8 bases. V lost 5 bases and J lost 1; bases outside the gene matches: 8. The CDR3 sequence is 16 residues long. The germline gives CDR1 SGHTA, CDR2 FQGNSA.

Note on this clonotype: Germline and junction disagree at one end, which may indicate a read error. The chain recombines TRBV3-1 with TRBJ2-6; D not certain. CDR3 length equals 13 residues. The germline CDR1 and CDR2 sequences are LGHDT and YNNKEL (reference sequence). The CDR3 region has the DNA TGTACCAGCTGTTTAACAGGGGCCAACGTCCTGACTTTC. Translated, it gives CTSCLTGANVLTF.

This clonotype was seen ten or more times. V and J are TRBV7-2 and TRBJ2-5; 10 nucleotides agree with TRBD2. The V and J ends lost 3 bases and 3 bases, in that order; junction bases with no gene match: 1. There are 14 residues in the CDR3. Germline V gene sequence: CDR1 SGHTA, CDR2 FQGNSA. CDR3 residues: CASSFGLAEETQYF. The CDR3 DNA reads TGTGCCAGCAGCTTTGGACTAGCGGAAGAGACCCAGTACTTC.

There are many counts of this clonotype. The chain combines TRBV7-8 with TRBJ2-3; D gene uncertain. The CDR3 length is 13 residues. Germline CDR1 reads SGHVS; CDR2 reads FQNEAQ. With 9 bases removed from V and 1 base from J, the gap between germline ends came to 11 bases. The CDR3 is CASSELRTDTQYF. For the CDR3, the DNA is TGTGCCAGTTCTGAACTGCGCACAGATACGCAGTATTTT.

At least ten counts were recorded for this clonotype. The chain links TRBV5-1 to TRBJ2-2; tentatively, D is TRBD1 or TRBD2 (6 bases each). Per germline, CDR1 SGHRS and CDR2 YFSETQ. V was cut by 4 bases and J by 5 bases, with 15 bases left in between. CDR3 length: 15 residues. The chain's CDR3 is CASSEQGLGTGELFF. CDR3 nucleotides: TGCGCCAGCAGCGAACAGGGACTTGGGACCGGGGAGCTGTTTTTT.

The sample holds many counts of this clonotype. CDR3 coding DNA: TGCGCCAGCATTGGAACTGGGGGTGAAGCTTTCTTT. Protein sequence: CASIGTGGEAFF. The chain uses TRBV10-2 and TRBJ1-1; D is perhaps TRBD1 (5 bases). CDR1 is WSHSY, CDR2 SAAADI, per germline. This CDR3 region has 12 residues. The V end lost 7 bases, the J end lost 7 bases, and 13 bases lay between the germline ends.

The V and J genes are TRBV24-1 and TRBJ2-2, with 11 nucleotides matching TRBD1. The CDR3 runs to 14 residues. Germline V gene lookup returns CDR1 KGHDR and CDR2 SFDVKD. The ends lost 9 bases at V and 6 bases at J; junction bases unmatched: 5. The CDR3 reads CATGRTGGPGELFF. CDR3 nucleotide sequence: TGTGCCACCGGAAGGACAGGGGGCCCCGGGGAGCTGTTTTTT.

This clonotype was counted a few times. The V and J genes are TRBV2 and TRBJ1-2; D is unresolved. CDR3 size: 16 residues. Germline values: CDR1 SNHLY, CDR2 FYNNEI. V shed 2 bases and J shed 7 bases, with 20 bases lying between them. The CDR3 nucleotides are TGTGCCAGCAGTGAATTTGTCCCCCAACCACGGAGTGGCTACACCTTC. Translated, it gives CASSEFVPQPRSGYTF.

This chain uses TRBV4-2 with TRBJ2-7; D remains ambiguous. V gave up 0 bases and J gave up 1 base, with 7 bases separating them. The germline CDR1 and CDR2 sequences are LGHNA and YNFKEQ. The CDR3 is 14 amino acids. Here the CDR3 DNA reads TGTGCCAGCAGCCAAGATCTCAGGTCCTACGAGCAGTACTTC. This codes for CASSQDLRSYEQYF.